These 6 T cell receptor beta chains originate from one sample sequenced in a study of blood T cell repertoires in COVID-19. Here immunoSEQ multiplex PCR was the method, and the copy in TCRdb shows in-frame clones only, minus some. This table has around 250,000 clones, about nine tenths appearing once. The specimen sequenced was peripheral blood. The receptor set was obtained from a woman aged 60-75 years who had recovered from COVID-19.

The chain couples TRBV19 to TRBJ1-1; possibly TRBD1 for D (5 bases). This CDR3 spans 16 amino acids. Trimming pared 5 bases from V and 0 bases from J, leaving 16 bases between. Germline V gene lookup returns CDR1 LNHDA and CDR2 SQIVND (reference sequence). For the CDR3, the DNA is TGTGCCAGTAGTCGGGGGGACGGTCCAATGAACACTGAAGCTTTCTTT. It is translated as CASSRGDGPMNTEAFF. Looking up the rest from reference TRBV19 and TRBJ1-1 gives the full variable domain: DGGITQSPKYLFRKEGQNVTLSCEQNLNHDAMYWYRQDPGQGLRLIYYSQIVNDFQKGDIAEGYSVSREKKESFPLTVTSAQKNPTAFYLCASSRGDGPMNTEAFFGQGTRLTVV.

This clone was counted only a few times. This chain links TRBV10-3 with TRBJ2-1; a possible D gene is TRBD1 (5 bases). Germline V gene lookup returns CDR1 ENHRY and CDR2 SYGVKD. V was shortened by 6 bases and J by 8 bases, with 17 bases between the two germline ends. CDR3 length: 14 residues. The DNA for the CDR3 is TGTGCCATCAGGCCGGACACAAGGGGCGATGAGCAGTTCTTC. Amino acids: CAIRPDTRGDEQFF.

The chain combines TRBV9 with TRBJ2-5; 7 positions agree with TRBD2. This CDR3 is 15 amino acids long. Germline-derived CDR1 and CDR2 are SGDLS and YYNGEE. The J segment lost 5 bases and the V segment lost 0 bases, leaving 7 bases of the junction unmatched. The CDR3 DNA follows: TGTGCCAGCAGCGTAGGAGGGACTAATTTTGAGACCCAGTACTTC. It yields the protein CASSVGGTNFETQYF.

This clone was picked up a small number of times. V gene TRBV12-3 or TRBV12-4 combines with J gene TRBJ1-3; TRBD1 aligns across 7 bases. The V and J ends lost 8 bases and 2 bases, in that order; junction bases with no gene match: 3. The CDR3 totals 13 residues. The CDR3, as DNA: TGTGCCAGCGGTACAGGGGCTGGAAACACCATATATTTT. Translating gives CASGTGAGNTIYF.

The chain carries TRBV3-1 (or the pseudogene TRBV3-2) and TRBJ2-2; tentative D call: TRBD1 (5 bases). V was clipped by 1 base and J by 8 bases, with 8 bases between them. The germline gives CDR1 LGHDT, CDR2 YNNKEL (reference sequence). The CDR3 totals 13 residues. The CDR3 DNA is TGTGCCAGCAGCCAAGTCAGGGCTGGGGAGCTGTTTTTT. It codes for CASSQVRAGELFF.

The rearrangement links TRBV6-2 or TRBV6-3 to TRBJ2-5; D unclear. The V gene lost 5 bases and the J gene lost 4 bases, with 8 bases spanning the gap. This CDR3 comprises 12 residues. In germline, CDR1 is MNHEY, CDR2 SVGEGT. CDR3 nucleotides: TGTGCCAGCAGTCCCCGCGCAGAGACCCAGTACTTC. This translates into CASSPRAETQYF.